This is a list of T cell receptor beta chains from one sample in a study of cytomegalovirus exposure and HLA in healthy donors. Method: immunoSEQ multiplex PCR; TCRdb's copy keeps in-frame clones and lacks some. The sample lists tens of thousands of clones; around 97% were seen once. Sequencing input: PBMCs. These receptors were obtained from a woman in her late teens or twenties in good health and CMV-seropositive. Both conserved end residues are part of each CDR3.

CDR3	V	J
CASSLTGGSEQYF	TRBV5-4	TRBJ2-7
CAIKTSGSIDTQYF	TRBV10-3	TRBJ2-3
CASSPVAGPRLGETQYF	TRBV11-2	TRBJ2-5
CASSRGLAGEREQFF	TRBV28	TRBJ2-1
CASTGGAGVLYEQYF	TRBV5-5	TRBJ2-7
CASSVAGYNEQFF	TRBV9	TRBJ2-1
CASSLRGPSAFF	TRBV28	TRBJ1-1
CASSPTHSEQFF	TRBV28	TRBJ2-1
CASGSRGRRGGYTF	TRBV28	TRBJ1-2
CARSVGPQKGETQYF	TRBV2	TRBJ2-5
CASSLREGQGSPYPYEQYF	TRBV5-6	TRBJ2-7
CASRGRGPQETQYF	TRBV19	TRBJ2-5
CAWSVDSSYEQYF	TRBV30	TRBJ2-7
CASSLGQPPAETQYF	TRBV5-4	TRBJ2-5
CSVADYTGELFF	TRBV29-1	TRBJ2-2
CASSQPDSSYEQYF	TRBV23-1	TRBJ2-7
CASSPRALSGNYEQYF	TRBV5-1	TRBJ2-7
CASSQTERETDEQFF	TRBV4-2	TRBJ2-1